This is a list of T cell receptor beta chains from one sample in a study of blood T cell repertoires in COVID-19. Assay used: immunoSEQ multiplex PCR; TCRdb lists only in-frame clones, some missing. In the table there are a few hundred thousand clones, roughly 80% of which are singletons. Material: peripheral blood. The receptors shown here come from a young woman with acute or convalescent COVID-19. CDR3s include the opening cysteine and the closing phenylalanine or tryptophan.

cdr3_length v_call cdr3_aa
11 TRBV28 CASNLGVEQYF
15 TRBV5-1 CASSWSLGEGTEAFF
13 TRBV12-3/TRBV12-4 CASAMASNQPQHF
14 TRBV6-5 CASREGLAEYEQYF
12 TRBV6-5 CASMASGGELFF
13 TRBV4-3 CASSSQTGAEAFF
17 TRBV4-2 CASNPSVAVSLTDTQYF
13 TRBV20-1 CSASRLGQETQYF
13 TRBV18 CASSPQTNTEAFF
16 TRBV13 CASSLITTGVGAEAFF
15 TRBV5-4 CASSFGGQTYNEQFF
12 TRBV7-2 CASSLGGYGQYF
17 TRBV3-1/TRBV3-2 CASSQGLAGGWGETQYF
12 TRBV27 CASSGTGGEAFF
15 TRBV7-9 CASSTRQGANEKLFF
14 TRBV27 CASSWDSSGNTIYF
17 TRBV6-1 CASSEAPAVRSTDTQYF
15 TRBV6-5 CASRPPGQVYSPLHF
17 TRBV7-9 CASSLGTGGIGNTEAFF
18 TRBV19 CASSVRGKQGGLNTEAFF
13 TRBV7-2 CASSSSAGDTQYF
19 TRBV4-3 CASSQEDPQRGGNSYEQYF
16 TRBV7-2 CASSLGGTGRTYEQYF
13 TRBV2 CASGQGPQETQYF
13 TRBV11-2 CASSLNDRSSYTF
17 TRBV2 CASAAPTGFRTNEKLFF
17 TRBV12-2 CASRFIGTGGANYGYTF
15 TRBV19 CASSPSSYNAYEQYF
14 TRBV25-1 CASSWGEGNQPQHF
15 TRBV28 CASSIPRGRSSPLHF
14 TRBV18 CASSPGQVNTEAFF
14 TRBV3-1/TRBV3-2 CASSPLRANYGYTF
15 TRBV7-2 CASSLAAGGWTEAFF
15 TRBV18 CASSPLDSRNQPQHF
16 TRBV2 CASSQQGVKNTGELFF
12 TRBV12-3/TRBV12-4 CASSVGLGKLFF
13 TRBV29-1 CSVVGTESYGYTF
16 TRBV27 CASSLIGVGGHYGYTF
18 TRBV5-8 CASSFTTTSGGAGETQYF
13 TRBV19 CASSILAYGELFF
14 TRBV28 CASRWGGNYNEQFF
16 TRBV5-6 CASSSRLAGGRNEQFF
15 TRBV3-1/TRBV3-2 CASSQPGLAGNEQFF
14 TRBV18 CASSPWAGEETQYF
11 TRBV30 CAWSTMETQYF
15 TRBV5-1 CASSLAASEYYEQYF
14 TRBV5-1 CASSLGGPSYEQYF
14 TRBV7-2 CASSPNPTGSALHF
17 TRBV18 CASSRQTGQANHSPLHF
15 TRBV7-2 CASSLGQSRIYEQYF
12 TRBV12-3/TRBV12-4 CASSSTRYEQYF
17 TRBV7-7 CASSPGVRGGRQETQYF
16 TRBV11-1 CASSPLDSGGAYEQYF
14 TRBV9 CASSVDTTTDTQYF
11 TRBV20-1 CSARTRNTIYF
15 TRBV28 CASSLPGLEKDTQYF
17 TRBV25-1 CASSPPLAGVTGNEQFF
16 TRBV4-1 CASSHYDTRNNEKLFF
11 TRBV6-5 CASVTPDTIYF
15 TRBV7-8 CASSLGGRSTDTQYF